The source of this T cell receptor beta chain is a study of shared T cell receptors in the human thymus. With 2 bases removed from V and 3 bases from J, the gap between germline ends came to 17 bases. Germline V gene sequence: CDR1 KGHSH, CDR2 LQKENI. The CDR3 covers 16 residues. Sequenced by immunoSEQ multiplex PCR; TCRdb stores in-frame clones only, minus some. The data contain under 850,000 clones, over 75% of them singletons. The same sample was also studied in work on human thymus T cells. According to that study: The source of the thymus tissue was resections taken during corrective heart surgery. Among thymic and blood repertoires, usage of V and J genes appeared biased. Highly overlapping thymic repertoires among unrelated individuals were reported in related research.

V gene TRBV18 combines with J gene TRBJ2-7, with a weak D call TRBD1 (6 bases). This sequence was found in a boy in the first two years of life with a congenital heart defect. The sample comprised thymocytes. The CDR3 region is CASSPTQGPTYYEQYF. The CDR3 DNA is TGTGCCAGCTCACCAACTCAGGGGCCTACATACTACGAGCAGTACTTC.